This passage covers 21 T cell receptor beta chains from one sample sequenced in a study of PD-1 blockade in classical Hodgkin lymphoma. Only in-frame clones appear in the TCRdb table, and some are missing; sequencing was by immunoSEQ multiplex PCR. In the table there are 25,000 to 35,000 clones, roughly four fifths of which are singletons. As to time point: cycle 4 day 1 (C4D1), after more than five weeks of nivolumab. Every patient was affected by relapse after autologous stem cell transplantation, while exposure to brentuximab vedotin was not uniform. Starting with thawed PBMCs, CD4+ T cells were purified by magnetic negative selection. The specimen was CD4+ T cells from blood, collected before the fourth cycle of nivolumab. These TCRs come from a human donor with classical Hodgkin lymphoma.

This clone was recorded a few times. The genes are TRBV4-1 and TRBJ1-4, with 7 nucleotides matching TRBD1. After removal of 1 base from V and 5 bases from J, the junction contained 10 bases not matched to a gene. CDR3 length: 17 amino acids. Germline V gives CDR1 MGHRA, CDR2 YSYEKL. The CDR3 coding sequence is TGCGCCAGCAGCCAAGCGTTAGTGAACAGGGGAAATGAAAAACTGTTTTTT. Encoded protein: CASSQALVNRGNEKLFF.

The chain links TRBV14 to TRBJ1-5; D might be TRBD1 (5 bases). Germline values: CDR1 SGHDN, CDR2 FVKESK. V was trimmed by 4 bases and J by 9 bases, leaving 19 bases between them. The CDR3 totals 15 residues. CDR3 amino acids: CASSPRGALGVPQHF. CDR3 bases: TGTGCCAGCAGCCCCCGTGGCGCTCTAGGGGTGCCCCAGCATTTT. The variable domain in full, with the rest retrieved from reference TRBV14 and TRBJ1-5, is EAGVTQFPSHSVIEKGQTVTLRCDPISGHDNLYWYRRVMGKEIKFLLHFVKESKQDESGMPNNRFLAERTGGTYSTLKVQPAELEDSGVYFCASSPRGALGVPQHFGDGTRLSIL.

A single count supports this clone. J is TRBJ2-1 and V is TRBV9, with unresolved D. V was clipped by 7 bases and J by 0 bases, with 23 bases between them. Germline assignment: CDR1 SGDLS and CDR2 YYNGEE. The CDR3 contains 18 residues. The CDR3, as DNA: TGTGCCAGCCAAAAGCTCTTACCCCGGGTGGGCTCCTACAATGAGCAGTTCTTC. Amino acid sequence: CASQKLLPRVGSYNEQFF.

The table lists this clone with a few counts. The gene calls are TRBV5-4 and TRBJ1-2; D gene ambiguous. This CDR3 is built from 14 residues. Between the trimmed V and J ends, which lost 3 bases and 8 bases, there was a span of 17 bases. CDR1 is SGHNT, CDR2 YYREEE, per germline (reference sequence). CDR3 in DNA: TGTGCCAGCAGCTGGCCCCTCCGAAGGGTCGGCTACACCTTC. The encoded protein is CASSWPLRRVGYTF.

This chain uses TRBV7-2 with TRBJ2-1, with 8 bases fitting TRBD2. With V trimmed by 5 bases and J by 1 base, 4 bases remained unmatched. Germline V lookup: CDR1 SGHTA, CDR2 FQGNSA. CDR3 length: 15 amino acids. The CDR3 reads CASSQQRGSYNEQFF. The CDR3 coding sequence is TGTGCCAGCAGCCAACAGCGGGGGTCCTACAATGAGCAGTTCTTC.

The genes are TRBV6-5 and TRBJ1-4; D unclear. V was shortened by 2 bases and J by 7 bases, with 14 bases between the two germline ends. The CDR3 consists of 15 residues. CDR1 MNHEY and CDR2 SVGAGI come from the germline V gene. CDR3 nucleotides: TGTGCCAGCAGTTACGCGGTGAACCTGGGTGAAAAACTGTTTTTT. It codes for CASSYAVNLGEKLFF.

This clone occurred a few times. The chain uses TRBV6-1 and TRBJ1-2; 7 positions agree with TRBD1. Germline loops: CDR1 MNHNS, CDR2 SASEGT. Trimming at V came to 1 base and at J to 4 bases, leaving 0 bases not matched to a gene. The CDR3 has 13 residues. The CDR3 DNA sequence: TGTGCCAGCAGTGAAGGGACAGGCTATGGCTACACCTTC. This encodes CASSEGTGYGYTF.

In nucleotides, the CDR3 is TGTGCCAGTAGTATAGTCAGGATGAACACTGAAGCTTTCTTT. Protein: CASSIVRMNTEAFF. The V and J genes are TRBV19 and TRBJ1-1; D gene uncertain. The CDR3 has 14 residues. In germline, CDR1 is LNHDA, CDR2 SQIVND (reference sequence). V was cut by 1 base and J by 0 bases, with 6 bases left in between.

Concerning this clone itself: Relative to the germline gene, one junction end is altered; a read error may explain this. The genes are TRBV12-5 and TRBJ2-1; 10 nucleotides match TRBD2. The CDR3 sequence is 16 residues long. Germline V gene lookup returns CDR1 LGHNT and CDR2 FRNRAP. CDR3 bases: TGTGCTAGTGGTTTGGCGAAACTAGCGGGGAACCTTCTGAGGCTCTTC. This codes for CASGLAKLAGNLLRLF.

This clone was observed a handful of times. The gene calls are TRBV6-1 and TRBJ2-7; possible D gene TRBD1, 5 bases. Trimming pared 8 bases from V and 3 bases from J, leaving 11 bases between. Germline lookup yields CDR1 MNHNS and CDR2 SASEGT. This CDR3 region has 12 residues. The chain's CDR3 is CASQAQDYEQYF. As DNA, the CDR3 is TGTGCCAGCCAAGCACAGGACTACGAGCAGTACTTC.

In its sample, this clone was seen a few times. The rearrangement joins TRBV4-1 to TRBJ1-1; D gene ambiguous. V lost 0 bases and J lost 2, with 7 bases in between. Looked up from germline, CDR1 is MGHRA and CDR2 is YSYEKL. CDR3 length equals 14 residues. CDR3 amino acids: CASSQDRGNTEAFF. Here the CDR3 DNA reads TGCGCCAGCAGCCAAGATAGAGGCAACACTGAAGCTTTCTTT.

The rearrangement links TRBV23-1 to TRBJ1-5; 11 nucleotides line up with TRBD1. TRBV23-1 is an ORF for which the function is uncertain. The CDR3 runs 17 residues. J gave up 5 bases and V 3 bases, and 9 bases lay outside the gene matches. CDR3 amino acids: CASSQLGQGARDQPQHF. As DNA, the CDR3 is TGCGCCAGCAGTCAGCTCGGACAGGGGGCGAGGGATCAGCCCCAGCATTTT.

This chain links TRBV30 with TRBJ2-5; 7 bases fit TRBD1. The CDR3 runs 18 residues. The germline CDR1 and CDR2 sequences are GTSNPN and SVGIG (reference sequence). Trimming cost V 2 bases and J 0 bases; bases outside gene matches: 15. The CDR3 region has the DNA TGTGCCTGGAGTCTCCGATGGGGGACAGATCGTTACCAAGAGACCCAGTACTTC. It encodes CAWSLRWGTDRYQETQYF.

The rearrangement joins TRBV28 to TRBJ1-1; D remains ambiguous. The CDR3 is 12 residues long. V was shortened by 6 bases and J by 1 base, with 6 bases between the two germline ends. Germline values: CDR1 MDHEN, CDR2 SYDVKM. This CDR3 reads CASREQNTEAFF. CDR3 in DNA: TGTGCCAGCAGAGAACAGAACACTGAAGCTTTCTTT.

The genes are TRBV28 and TRBJ2-5; no definite D call. The V end was cut by 2 bases, the J end by 3 bases, with 10 bases between. The germline CDR1 and CDR2 sequences are MDHEN and SYDVKM. This CDR3 is built from 14 residues. DNA for the CDR3: TGTGCCAGCAGTTTAATCCGGAGAGAAGAGACCCAGTACTTC. Its translation: CASSLIRREETQYF. Looking up the rest from reference TRBV28 and TRBJ2-5 gives the full variable domain: DVKVTQSSRYLVKRTGEKVFLECVQDMDHENMFWYRQDPGLGLRLIYFSYDVKMKEKGDIPEGYSVSREKKERFSLILESASTNQTSMYLCASSLIRREETQYFGPGTRLLVL.

J is TRBJ1-4 and V is TRBV11-3; 7 bases map to TRBD1. CDR1 and CDR2 from the germline V gene are SGHNT and YENEEA. The CDR3 runs 14 residues. Germline trimming cut 5 bases from V and 8 bases from J; bases unmatched to any gene: 8. The CDR3 here is CASSAGTVEEKLFF. The CDR3 coding sequence is TGTGCCAGCAGCGCCGGGACAGTCGAGGAAAAACTGTTTTTT.

The J gene is TRBJ1-2, the V gene TRBV28; TRBD1 matches 8 bases. Germline V lookup: CDR1 MDHEN, CDR2 SYDVKM. There are 16 residues in the CDR3. The junction had 10 bases not matched to a gene; V was cut back by 4 bases and J by 3 bases. CDR3 loop: CASSSPGQGLHYGYTF. CDR3 DNA: TGTGCCAGCAGTTCTCCTGGACAGGGCCTACACTATGGCTACACCTTC.

This clone was observed a few times. The V gene is TRBV11-2, the J gene TRBJ1-1; tentative D call: TRBD1 (5 bases). CDR3 size: 15 residues. The V end lost 3 bases, the J end lost 0 bases, and 11 bases lay between the germline ends. Germline CDR1 SGHAT, CDR2 FQNNGV. The CDR3 coding sequence is TGTGCCAGCAGCTTCCCGGGACGGATGAACACTGAAGCTTTCTTT. The encoded protein is CASSFPGRMNTEAFF.

This clone was recorded only once. The chain couples TRBV29-1 to TRBJ2-1; 11 bases align to TRBD1. Germline loops: CDR1 SQVTM, CDR2 ANQGSEA. This CDR3 has 13 residues. J gave up 6 bases and V 7 bases, and 5 bases lay outside the gene matches. The CDR3 spells CSAGTGGGNEQFF. CDR3 in DNA: TGCAGCGCCGGGACAGGGGGAGGCAATGAGCAGTTCTTC.

This chain connects TRBV14 to TRBJ1-6; 7 positions match TRBD1. The length of the CDR3 is 13 residues. Germline CDR1 is SGHDN and CDR2 is FVKESK. J lost 10 bases, V lost 5 bases, and 5 bases had no gene match. This CDR3 reads CASSRQGHSPLHF. The CDR3 DNA sequence: TGTGCCAGCAGCAGACAGGGTCACTCACCCCTCCACTTT.

The V and J genes are TRBV9 and TRBJ2-7, with D tentatively TRBD2 (6 bases). The V gene lost 1 base and the J gene lost 7 bases, with 18 bases spanning the gap. This CDR3 comprises 15 residues. The germline gives CDR1 SGDLS, CDR2 YYNGEE. The CDR3 DNA is TGTGCCAGCAGCGTAACCTCACTCATTGCGGGGGAGCAGTACTTC. Protein: CASSVTSLIAGEQYF.